Below are 23 T cell receptor beta chains sequenced from a single sample in a study of cytomegalovirus exposure and HLA in healthy donors. Vbeta (60) and Jbeta (13) primers were used in the PCR. Method: immunoSEQ multiplex PCR; TCRdb's copy keeps in-frame clones and lacks some. The sample lists 140,000 to 150,000 clones, about two thirds occurring once. The specimen sequenced was PBMCs. The source is a woman aged 55-70 years in good health and CMV-seropositive.

V and J are TRBV19 and TRBJ2-1, with 7 bases lining up with TRBD1. Germline V gene sequence: CDR1 LNHDA, CDR2 SQIVND (reference sequence). CDR3 length: 14 amino acids. Germline trimming cut 3 bases from V and 7 bases from J; bases unmatched to any gene: 6. The CDR3, as DNA: TGTGCCAGTAGTATTCAGGGGGTGTGGAATGAGCAGTTCTTC. It yields the protein CASSIQGVWNEQFF.

The V and J genes are TRBV6-6 and TRBJ1-3; the D gene is possibly TRBD1 (5 bases). Germline-derived CDR1 and CDR2 are MNHNY and SVGAGI (reference sequence). There are 14 residues in the CDR3. Trimming shortened V by 4 bases and J by 3 bases, and 10 bases separated the two germline ends. CDR3 DNA sequence: TGTGCCAGCAGTTTGACCAGGGTTGGAAACACCATATATTTT. It yields the protein CASSLTRVGNTIYF.

The V gene is TRBV6-4, the J gene TRBJ2-5; D is ambiguous. Looked up from germline, CDR1 is MRHNA and CDR2 is SNTAGT. This CDR3 spans 13 amino acids. V lost 6 bases to trimming and J lost 5 bases, with 13 bases between them. The CDR3 DNA sequence: TGTGCCAGCAGCCAGTCCGGGTGGGAGACCCAGTACTTC. Protein: CASSQSGWETQYF.

The sample holds a few counts of this clone. The rearrangement uses TRBV7-3 and TRBJ1-2, with no clear D. Germline-derived CDR1 and CDR2 are SGHTA and FQGTGA. The CDR3 is made up of 13 amino acids. V dropped 5 bases and J dropped 2 bases, with 9 bases sitting between them. The CDR3 nucleotides are TGTGCCAGCAGCCCAGACAAAAACTATGGCTACACCTTC. Translation: CASSPDKNYGYTF. The full variable domain, completed using reference TRBV7-3 and TRBJ1-2, is GAGVSQTPSNKVTEKGKYVELRCDPISGHTALYWYRQSLGQGPEFLIYFQGTGAADDSGLPNDRFFAVRPEGSVSTLKIQRTERGDSAVYLCASSPDKNYGYTFGSGTRLTVV.

The table lists this clone with a count of one. The chain has TRBV5-6 and TRBJ2-5, with 9 bases lining up with TRBD2. The CDR3 is made up of 15 amino acids. The germline V gene encodes CDR1 SGHDT and CDR2 YYEEEE. Trimming took 2 bases from V and 5 from J; bases not matched to a gene: 7. The CDR3 region is CASSLRLAGIETQYF. The DNA of the CDR3 is TGTGCCAGCAGCTTAAGGCTAGCGGGAATTGAGACCCAGTACTTC. Full variable domain (missing parts from reference TRBV5-6 and TRBJ2-5): DAGVTQSPTHLIKTRGQQVTLRCSPKSGHDTVSWYQQALGQGPQFIFQYYEEEERQRGNFPDRFSGHQFPNYSSELNVNALLLGDSALYLCASSLRLAGIETQYFGPGTRLLVL.

This clone was counted between two and nine times. The rearrangement uses TRBV2 and TRBJ1-5; no clear D gene. CDR3 length: 15 amino acids. From germline, CDR1 is SNHLY and CDR2 FYNNEI. V lost 5 bases, J lost 0 bases, and 11 bases lay in between. The CDR3 protein is CASSLQPGSNQPQHF. The CDR3 coding sequence is TGTGCCAGCAGTCTTCAGCCAGGTAGCAATCAGCCCCAGCATTTT.

About this clone: The germline gene is not matched at one end of the junction; a read error may be the cause. This rearrangement joins TRBV28 to TRBJ1-4; D not certain. CDR3 size: 11 residues. Germline V gene sequence: CDR1 MDHEN, CDR2 SYDVKM. The CDR3 DNA reads TGTGCCAGCAGTTTGACGGGAGGGTTAGTTTTT. As protein: CASSLTGGLVF.

The genes are TRBV28 and TRBJ2-7, with D unclear. Deletions cut 6 bases from V and 6 bases from J, with 12 bases between. The CDR3 covers 12 residues. The germline V gene encodes CDR1 MDHEN and CDR2 SYDVKM. The CDR3 DNA is TGTGCCAGCAGCCTCCTAGTGTTCGAGCAGTACTTC. Encoded protein: CASSLLVFEQYF.

This clone appeared a few times. CDR3 sequence reads: CASSEYSGRANEQFF. Written as DNA, the CDR3 is TGTGCCAGCAGCGAGTACAGCGGGAGGGCCAATGAGCAGTTCTTC. The chain uses TRBV5-4 and TRBJ2-1; TRBD2 agrees at 10 bases. With V trimmed by 4 bases and J by 6 bases, 7 bases remained unmatched. The CDR3 consists of 15 residues. CDR1 and CDR2 from the germline V gene are SGHNT and YYREEE (reference sequence).

V usage is TRBV28 and J usage is TRBJ1-5; weak D call: TRBD1 (5 bases). This CDR3 has 18 residues. CDR1 is MDHEN, CDR2 SYDVKM, per germline. Trimming took off 5 bases at V and 0 bases at J, with 20 bases between the two ends. CDR3 region: CASSATGTLGFSNQPQHF. The DNA of the CDR3 is TGTGCCAGCAGTGCTACCGGGACTCTCGGGTTTAGCAATCAGCCCCAGCATTTT.

To note about this clone: The junction departs from germline at one end; a sequencing error may be responsible. This rearrangement joins TRBV5-6 to TRBJ2-3; tentative D call: TRBD1 (6 bases). The length of the CDR3 is 15 residues. Per the germline V gene, CDR1 is SGHDT and CDR2 is YYEEEE. The CDR3 nucleotides are TGTGCCAGCAGCTTGAGAGGGGGAGTCACAGATATGCAGTATTTT. It encodes CASSLRGGVTDMQYF.

The chain employs TRBV9 and TRBJ1-1, with 7 bases that match TRBD1. Germline loops: CDR1 SGDLS, CDR2 YYNGEE. V shed 0 bases, J shed 2 bases, and the junction held 7 bases outside the gene matches. This CDR3 is built from 16 residues. CDR3 DNA sequence: TGTGCCAGCAGCGTAGCCCTAGGACAGGCCAACACTGAAGCTTTCTTT. Translated: CASSVALGQANTEAFF.

The chain carries TRBV6-5 and TRBJ2-3, with D possibly being TRBD2 (5 bases). The CDR3 loop spans 15 amino acids. In germline, CDR1 is MNHEY, CDR2 SVGAGI. Trimming removed 0 bases from V and 4 bases from J, with 11 bases in between. The CDR3 DNA reads as TGTGCCAGCAGTTACTCGGGAGCGGCAGCAGATACGCAGTATTTT. Its translation: CASSYSGAAADTQYF.

The J gene is TRBJ2-7, the V gene TRBV15, with no clear D. CDR1 LNHNV and CDR2 YYDKDF come from the germline V gene (reference sequence). Trimming cost V 3 bases and J 4 bases, with 10 bases left between them. The CDR3 has 13 amino acids. For the CDR3, the DNA is TGTGCCACCAGCAGGAACAGATGGTACGAGCAGTACTTC. Residues: CATSRNRWYEQYF. The full variable domain, its missing parts supplied by reference TRBV15 and TRBJ2-7, is DAMVIQNPRYQVTQFGKPVTLSCSQTLNHNVMYWYQQKSSQAPKLLFHYYDKDFNNEADTPDNFQSRRPNTSFCFLDIRSPGLGDTAMYLCATSRNRWYEQYFGPGTRLTVT.

This clone was observed a few times. The V and J genes are TRBV6-5 and TRBJ1-1, with a tentative D call TRBD1 (5 bases). With 7 bases removed from V and 1 base from J, the gap between germline ends came to 10 bases. The germline gives CDR1 MNHEY, CDR2 SVGAGI. This CDR3 comprises 13 residues. The CDR3: CASTPGGNTEAFF. The CDR3 bases are TGTGCCAGCACCCCCGGGGGGAACACTGAAGCTTTCTTT.

The V call is TRBV4-1, the J call TRBJ2-1; the match to TRBD2 covers 10 bases. V shed 2 bases, J shed 9 bases, and the junction held 7 bases outside the gene matches. Germline lookup yields CDR1 MGHRA and CDR2 YSYEKL. This CDR3 spans 15 amino acids. The CDR3 DNA reads TGCGCCAGCAGCCAAACTAGCGGGAAGGGGGGTGAGCAGTTCTTC. This codes for CASSQTSGKGGEQFF.

The chain links TRBV27 to TRBJ1-2; no reliable D call. CDR1 MNHEY and CDR2 SMNVEV come from the germline V gene (reference sequence). Trimming shortened V by 6 bases and J by 5 bases, and 19 bases separated the two germline ends. The CDR3 contains 15 residues. CDR3 in amino acids: CASSRPPAEIYGYTF. In nucleotides, the CDR3 is TGTGCCAGCAGCAGACCTCCCGCGGAAATTTATGGCTACACCTTC.

This sequence joins TRBV28 and TRBJ1-2; TRBD1 is a possible D gene (5 bases). CDR3 length: 13 amino acids. With 4 bases removed from V and 4 bases from J, the gap between germline ends came to 10 bases. CDR1 MDHEN and CDR2 SYDVKM come from the germline V gene. The CDR3 spells CASSSGVGYGYTF. Written as DNA, the CDR3 is TGTGCCAGCAGTTCGGGGGTTGGCTATGGCTACACCTTC.

The rearrangement uses TRBV25-1 and TRBJ1-1; D may be TRBD1 (6 bases). The CDR3 contains 15 residues. V shed 3 bases and J shed 4 bases, with 15 bases lying between them. In germline, CDR1 is MGHDK, CDR2 SYGVNS. The CDR3 is CASSDRRGGLTEAFF. The DNA of the CDR3 is TGTGCCAGCAGTGACCGTAGGGGGGGGCTCACTGAAGCTTTCTTT.

The count of this clone is one. The genes are TRBV27 and TRBJ1-5; possibly TRBD1 for D (5 bases). Trimming cost V 4 bases and J 0 bases, with 7 bases left between them. The CDR3 contains 14 residues. Germline V CDR1 and CDR2: MNHEY, SMNVEV (reference sequence). The CDR3 DNA reads TGTGCCAGCAGTTCCAGGGTTAGCAATCAGCCCCAGCATTTT. Protein product: CASSSRVSNQPQHF.

The chain joins TRBV28 to TRBJ2-5; 7 bases map to TRBD2. Germline CDR1 is MDHEN and CDR2 is SYDVKM. This CDR3 contains 13 residues. The V and J ends lost 5 bases and 5 bases, in that order; junction bases with no gene match: 5. CDR3 sequence reads: CASSQAGRETQYF. The DNA for the CDR3 is TGTGCCAGCAGTCAAGCGGGAAGGGAGACCCAGTACTTC.

To note about this clone: This sample includes further DNA sequences coding for the same CDR3. The gene calls are TRBV5-1 and TRBJ1-4, with D possibly being TRBD1 (6 bases). V was shortened by 0 bases and J by 5 bases, with 11 bases between the two germline ends. This CDR3 is 15 amino acids long. CDR1 SGHRS and CDR2 YFSETQ come from the germline V gene. The CDR3 DNA sequence: TGCGCCAGCAGCTTGGCAGGACAGCCCAATGAAAAACTGTTTTTT. This translates into CASSLAGQPNEKLFF.

This clone was seen only a few times. This chain uses TRBV23-1 with TRBJ2-1, with 7 bases that match TRBD1. TRBV23-1 is an open reading frame, and its role is uncertain. The CDR3 is 13 amino acids. The junction had 10 bases not matched to a gene; V was cut back by 10 bases and J by 7 bases. The chain's CDR3 is CAIPYRGKNEQFF. CDR3 DNA: TGCGCCATTCCGTACAGGGGAAAGAATGAGCAGTTCTTC.